The 27 T cell receptor beta chains in this list originate from one sample, sequenced in a study of blood T cell repertoires in COVID-19. Sequenced by immunoSEQ multiplex PCR; TCRdb stores in-frame clones only, minus some. This table holds roughly 300,000 clones, more than 70% found once. The sequencing sample was made of peripheral blood. The origin of the receptors is a woman aged 45-65 years who had recovered from COVID-19.

V gene TRBV7-6 combines with J gene TRBJ2-1, with 7 bases aligning to TRBD2. The V gene end was trimmed by 2 bases and the J gene end by 4 bases; junction bases not matched to a gene: 5. Germline V CDR1 and CDR2: SGHVS, FNYEAQ. The CDR3 has 15 amino acids. CDR3 region: CASSLSPSGYNEQFF. The DNA for the CDR3 is TGTGCCAGCAGCTTATCCCCTAGCGGATACAATGAGCAGTTCTTC.

The V gene is TRBV9, the J gene TRBJ1-5, with TRBD1 identical over 11 bases. The germline V gene has CDR1 SGDLS and CDR2 YYNGEE. Germline trimming cut 3 bases from V and 0 bases from J; bases unmatched to any gene: 2. CDR3 length equals 16 residues. CDR3 sequence: CASSAGQGVSNQPQHF. DNA of the CDR3: TGTGCCAGCAGCGCGGGACAGGGGGTTAGCAATCAGCCCCAGCATTTT.

This clone was counted a few times. The chain links TRBV29-1 to TRBJ2-1; 9 bases fit TRBD2. CDR3 size: 14 residues. CDR1 is SQVTM, CDR2 ANQGSEA, per germline. V lost 4 bases to trimming and J lost 4 bases; unmatched junction nucleotides: 5. For the CDR3, the DNA is TGCAGCGTTGTAGCGGGAGTGTTATACAATGAGCAGTTCTTC. This gives the protein CSVVAGVLYNEQFF.

This clone was recorded only once. The chain is built from TRBV5-1 and TRBJ2-2; 7 positions match TRBD1. Germline CDR1 is SGHRS and CDR2 is YFSETQ. This CDR3 spans 15 amino acids. With V trimmed by 1 base and J by 1 base, 1 base remained unmatched. The CDR3 DNA reads TGCGCCAGCAGCTTGAGACAGGGGAACACCGGGGAGCTGTTTTTT. As protein: CASSLRQGNTGELFF.

This chain uses TRBV6-5 with TRBJ2-7; D is undetermined. Trimming removed 6 bases from V and 5 bases from J, with 11 bases in between. This CDR3 comprises 12 residues. CDR1 MNHEY and CDR2 SVGAGI come from the germline V gene. Here the CDR3 reads CASRSQNNEQYF. The CDR3 region has the DNA TGTGCCAGCAGATCACAAAACAACGAGCAGTACTTC.

The CDR3: CASSPSLAGVYEQYF. DNA of the CDR3: TGTGCCAGCTCACCCTCACTAGCGGGAGTCTACGAGCAGTACTTC. The V and J genes are TRBV18 and TRBJ2-7; 11 nucleotides match TRBD2. The CDR3 contains 15 residues. V trimming: 3 bases; J trimming: 3 bases; junction bases outside the gene matches: 4. Looked up from germline, CDR1 is KGHSH and CDR2 is LQKENI.

Here the CDR3 reads CATSRGATGGYTF. DNA of the CDR3: TGTGCCACCTCGCGGGGGGCTACGGGAGGCTACACCTTC. J is TRBJ1-2 and V is TRBV19; D possibly corresponds to TRBD1 (6 bases). Germline CDR1 LNHDA, CDR2 SQIVND (reference sequence). This CDR3 comprises 13 residues. Trimming removed 10 bases from V and 8 bases from J, with 20 bases in between. Drawing the rest from reference TRBV19 and TRBJ1-2, the complete variable domain is DGGITQSPKYLFRKEGQNVTLSCEQNLNHDAMYWYRQDPGQGLRLIYYSQIVNDFQKGDIAEGYSVSREKKESFPLTVTSAQKNPTAFYLCATSRGATGGYTFGSGTRLTVV.

The V gene is TRBV29-1, the J gene TRBJ1-4; D is unclear. The CDR3 has 15 amino acids. Trimming shortened V by 0 bases and J by 4 bases, and 12 bases separated the two germline ends. Germline V gene lookup returns CDR1 SQVTM and CDR2 ANQGSEA. The CDR3 loop is CSVEDGGESNEKLFF. The CDR3 bases are TGCAGCGTTGAAGACGGTGGGGAGAGTAATGAAAAACTGTTTTTT.

In this sample, this clone turned up once. V is TRBV30 and J is TRBJ2-5, with 11 nucleotides matching TRBD2. This CDR3 has 15 amino acids. Trimming at V came to 4 bases and at J to 5 bases, leaving 9 bases not matched to a gene. Germline V gene sequence: CDR1 GTSNPN, CDR2 SVGIG (reference sequence). CDR3 region: CAWTLAGGPGETQYF. Here the CDR3 DNA reads TGTGCCTGGACGTTAGCGGGAGGGCCGGGGGAGACCCAGTACTTC.

This rearrangement joins TRBV5-5 to TRBJ1-6, with TRBD1 as a possible D gene (6 bases). The CDR3 totals 15 residues. Germline assignment: CDR1 SGHKS and CDR2 YYEKEE (reference sequence). V shed 4 bases and J shed 6 bases, with 14 bases lying between them. The CDR3 DNA sequence: TGTGCCAGCAGCCCCCCCGAGGGGGTTAATTCACCCCTCCACTTT. The encoded protein is CASSPPEGVNSPLHF.

The chain employs TRBV4-3 and TRBJ2-1; 7 positions match TRBD2. V lost 0 bases, J lost 13 bases, and 6 bases stayed unmatched. This CDR3 region has 13 residues. Germline V CDR1 and CDR2: LGHNA, YSLEER. The CDR3 DNA follows: TGCGCCAGCAGCCAAGAGACTAGCACCCCCCAGTTCTTC. Its translation: CASSQETSTPQFF.

This rearrangement joins TRBV9 to TRBJ2-1, with 11 bases fitting TRBD2. Trimming took 4 bases from V and 4 from J; bases not matched to a gene: 10. The CDR3 spans 17 residues. The germline CDR1 and CDR2 sequences are SGDLS and YYNGEE. DNA of the CDR3: TGTGCCAGCAGCCCCGAACTCACTAGCGGGGGTTACAATGAGCAGTTCTTC. Amino acid sequence: CASSPELTSGGYNEQFF.

This chain connects TRBV27 to TRBJ1-1; D is possibly TRBD1 (5 bases). The germline gives CDR1 MNHEY, CDR2 SMNVEV (reference sequence). The CDR3 length is 15 residues. With 0 bases removed from V and 0 bases from J, the gap between germline ends came to 8 bases. Written as DNA, the CDR3 is TGTGCCAGCAGTTTATCTCGGGGGATGAACACTGAAGCTTTCTTT. Its translation is CASSLSRGMNTEAFF.

In regard to this clone: The sample contains more than one DNA sequence encoding this CDR3. The rearrangement links TRBV27 to TRBJ2-3; D is uncertain. In germline, CDR1 is MNHEY, CDR2 SMNVEV (reference sequence). This CDR3 has 13 amino acids. V lost 1 base, J lost 4 bases, and 6 bases lay in between. The DNA for the CDR3 is TGTGCCAGCAGTTTATTGGCCGCAGATACGCAGTATTTT. Its translation is CASSLLAADTQYF.

The CDR3 nucleotides are TGCGCCAGCAGCCGAGGGGACAGGCAATACTCTGGAAACACCATATATTTT. This encodes CASSRGDRQYSGNTIYF. This chain uses TRBV4-1 with TRBJ1-3, with 8 bases lining up with TRBD1. Germline CDR1 reads MGHRA; CDR2 reads YSYEKL. The CDR3 consists of 17 residues. The junction had 8 bases not matched to a gene; V was cut back by 4 bases and J by 0 bases.

The V gene is TRBV27, the J gene TRBJ1-4; D might be TRBD1 (5 bases). V lost 6 bases and J 8 bases, leaving 16 bases between the germline ends. Germline V gives CDR1 MNHEY, CDR2 SMNVEV (reference sequence). The CDR3 extends over 14 amino acids. The CDR3: CASSPRRGGEKLFF. The CDR3 region has the DNA TGTGCCAGCAGCCCTCGGAGGGGTGGGGAAAAACTGTTTTTT.

In its sample, this clone was seen once. The J gene is TRBJ2-3, the V gene TRBV7-2; D may be TRBD2 (5 bases). From germline, CDR1 is SGHTA and CDR2 FQGNSA. The CDR3 consists of 15 residues. Deletions cut 3 bases from V and 0 bases from J, with 10 bases between. The CDR3 reads CASSFVSASTDTQYF. CDR3 DNA: TGTGCCAGCAGCTTCGTTAGCGCCAGCACAGATACGCAGTATTTT.

The chain has TRBV6-4 and TRBJ1-6; the D is unclear. Germline lookup yields CDR1 MRHNA and CDR2 SNTAGT. Trimming left V 2 bases short and J 5 bases short, with 4 bases between. The CDR3 extends over 13 amino acids. CDR3 residues: CASSDRDNSPLHF. The CDR3 DNA reads as TGTGCCAGCAGTGACCGAGATAATTCACCCCTCCACTTT.

This sequence joins TRBV7-8 and TRBJ1-1; no clear D. Germline lookup yields CDR1 SGHVS and CDR2 FQNEAQ. The CDR3 is 12 amino acids. The V and J ends lost 5 bases and 3 bases respectively, with 7 bases between them. In nucleotides, the CDR3 is TGTGCCAGCAGCCGTGCGGACACTGAAGCTTTCTTT. Encoded protein: CASSRADTEAFF.

This clone was observed a handful of times. V usage is TRBV7-2 and J usage is TRBJ1-3; D gene unclear. With 4 bases removed from V and 0 bases from J, the gap between germline ends came to 4 bases. The CDR3 loop spans 13 amino acids. From germline, CDR1 is SGHTA and CDR2 FQGNSA. The DNA for the CDR3 is TGTGCCAGCAGCTCCTCCTCTGGAAACACCATATATTTT. Its protein product is CASSSSSGNTIYF.

The rearrangement links TRBV2 to TRBJ1-6; perhaps TRBD1 as D (5 bases). The CDR3 consists of 15 residues. Germline V gene lookup returns CDR1 SNHLY and CDR2 FYNNEI. The V end lost 4 bases, the J end lost 7 bases, and 14 bases lay between the germline ends. CDR3 DNA sequence: TGTGCCAGCAGTGGCCTAAGGGGCCAGAATTCACCCCTCCACTTT. Protein sequence: CASSGLRGQNSPLHF.

The chain carries TRBV6-5 and TRBJ2-2; a weak D match, TRBD2 (7 bases). The ends were cut back, 6 bases at V and 6 bases at J, with 14 bases in the middle. The CDR3 covers 14 residues. Germline V lookup: CDR1 MNHEY, CDR2 SVGAGI. CDR3 amino acids: CASRGLGGSGELFF. Here the CDR3 DNA reads TGTGCCAGCAGAGGACTAGGGGGGTCCGGGGAGCTGTTTTTT.

The rearrangement links TRBV9 to TRBJ1-4; 10 bases align to TRBD1. The CDR3 is 15 amino acids. Trimming at V came to 0 bases and at J to 10 bases, leaving 6 bases not matched to a gene. Germline lookup yields CDR1 SGDLS and CDR2 YYNGEE. This CDR3 reads CASSVDGDRGVKLFF. CDR3 sequence (DNA): TGTGCCAGCAGCGTAGATGGGGACAGGGGCGTAAAACTGTTTTTT.

This clone has only one observation. The chain couples TRBV6-6 to TRBJ2-1; TRBD2 aligns across 11 bases. The V gene's germline CDR1 is MNHNY and CDR2 SVGAGI (reference sequence). With V trimmed by 5 bases and J by 5 bases, 2 bases remained unmatched. The CDR3 has 14 residues. The CDR3 DNA is TGTGCCAGCAGTGGACTAGCGGGTAACAATGAGCAGTTCTTC. Translating it yields CASSGLAGNNEQFF.

The chain joins TRBV5-1 to TRBJ2-3, with 9 bases lining up with TRBD1. V lost 4 bases and J lost 3; bases outside the gene matches: 9. Germline CDR1 SGHRS, CDR2 YFSETQ. This CDR3 has 16 amino acids. The CDR3 bases are TGCGCCAGCAGCCCAAGGACAGGGGCAGCAACAGATACGCAGTATTTT. It specifies CASSPRTGAATDTQYF. Full variable domain (rest looked up from reference TRBV5-1 and TRBJ2-3): KAGVTQTPRYLIKTRGQQVTLSCSPISGHRSVSWYQQTPGQGLQFLFEYFSETQRNKGNFPGRFSGRQFSNSRSEMNVSTLELGDSALYLCASSPRTGAATDTQYFGPGTRLTVL.

The chain has TRBV4-2 and TRBJ2-2; 13 nucleotides align to TRBD2. CDR1 is LGHNA, CDR2 YNFKEQ, per germline. The CDR3 runs 17 residues. The trim removed 5 bases at V and 4 bases at J, leaving 7 bases unmatched. Here the CDR3 DNA reads TGTGCCAGCAGCACAACCGGGACTAGCGGGATCACCGGGGAGCTGTTTTTT. The encoded protein is CASSTTGTSGITGELFF.

The chain joins TRBV7-8 to TRBJ1-1, with D hard to call. There are 14 residues in the CDR3. Germline CDR1 and CDR2: SGHVS and FQNEAQ. V shed 1 base and J shed 10 bases, with 16 bases lying between them. In DNA form, the CDR3 reads TGTGCCAGCAGCTTAGATGCGACGAGGAACCGAGCTTTCTTT. It translates to CASSLDATRNRAFF. The entire variable domain, with the rest obtained from reference TRBV7-8 and TRBJ1-1, is as follows: GAGVSQSPRYKVAKRGQDVALRCDPISGHVSLFWYQQALGQGPEFLTYFQNEAQLDKSGLPSDRFFAERPEGSVSTLKIQRTQQEDSAVYLCASSLDATRNRAFFGQGTRLTVV.